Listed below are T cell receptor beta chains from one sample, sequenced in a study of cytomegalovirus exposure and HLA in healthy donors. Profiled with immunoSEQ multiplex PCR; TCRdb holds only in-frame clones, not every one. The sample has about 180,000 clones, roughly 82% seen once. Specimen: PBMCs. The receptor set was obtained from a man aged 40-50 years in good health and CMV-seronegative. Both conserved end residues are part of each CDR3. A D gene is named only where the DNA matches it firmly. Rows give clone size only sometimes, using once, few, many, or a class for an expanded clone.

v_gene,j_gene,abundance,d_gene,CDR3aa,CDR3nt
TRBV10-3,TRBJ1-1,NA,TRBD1,CAISDMDRGGGMNTEAFF,TGTGCCATCAGTGATATGGACAGGGGAGGGGGTATGAACACTGAAGCTTTCTTT
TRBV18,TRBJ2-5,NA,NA,CASSPRRDQETQYF,TGTGCCAGCTCACCAAGGAGGGACCAAGAGACCCAGTACTTC
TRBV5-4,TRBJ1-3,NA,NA,CASSLKQFSGNTIYF,TGTGCCAGCAGCTTGAAACAATTTTCTGGAAACACCATATATTTT
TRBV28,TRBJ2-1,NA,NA,CASLLDSYNEQFF,TGTGCCAGCCTACTAGACTCCTACAATGAGCAGTTCTTC
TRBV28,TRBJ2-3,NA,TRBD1,CASSFPTGGGNTQYF,TGTGCCAGCAGTTTTCCGACAGGGGGAGGGAATACGCAGTATTTT
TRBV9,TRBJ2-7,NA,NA,CASSVTPTYEQYF,TGTGCCAGCAGCGTGACACCCACCTACGAGCAGTACTTC
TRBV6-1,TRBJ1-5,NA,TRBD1,CASTWDSNNQPQHF,TGTGCCAGCACCTGGGACAGTAACAATCAGCCCCAGCATTTT
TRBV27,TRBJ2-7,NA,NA,CASSSGQSSVSRQYF,TGTGCCAGCAGTTCCGGACAGTCCTCCGTTAGTCGGCAGTACTTC
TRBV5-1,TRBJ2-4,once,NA,CASSLGGVAKNIQYF,TGCGCCAGCAGCTTGGGGGGGGTAGCCAAAAACATTCAGTACTTC
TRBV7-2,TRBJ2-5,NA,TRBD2,CASSLGTSVETQYF,TGTGCCAGCAGCTTAGGGACTAGCGTAGAGACCCAGTACTTC
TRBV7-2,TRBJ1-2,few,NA,CASSLASPGVNGYTF,TGTGCCAGCAGCTTAGCCAGTCCGGGAGTCAATGGCTACACCTTC
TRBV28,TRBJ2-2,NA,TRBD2,CASRMGGSTGELFF,TGTGCCAGCAGGATGGGGGGGAGCACCGGGGAGCTGTTTTTT
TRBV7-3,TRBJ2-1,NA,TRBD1,CASSLNRDSGNNEQFF,TGTGCCAGCAGCTTAAACCGGGACAGTGGTAACAATGAGCAGTTCTTC
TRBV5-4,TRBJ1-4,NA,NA,CASSPGGSGLYEKLFF,TGTGCCAGCAGCCCGGGGGGCTCAGGGTTATATGAAAAACTGTTTTTT